This passage covers 18 T cell receptor beta chains from one sample sequenced in a study of STAT3 mutations in large granular lymphocyte leukemia. Study outcomes and limitations: In T-cell large granular lymphocyte leukemia, about half of patients showed multiple immunodominant subclonotypes.

Antigens for these TCRs are unknown. The data were produced by immunoSEQ multiplex PCR, yet TCRdb's version contains in-frame clones alone and is incomplete. The sample carries 30,000 to 35,000 clones, 70% to 80% recorded once. The sample consisted of peripheral blood mononuclear cells. These receptors all stem from a woman aged 45-60 years with T-cell large granular lymphocyte leukemia. Some clones in this sample may be carry-over from other donors' samples.

J is TRBJ2-7 and V is TRBV11-2; D might be TRBD1 or TRBD2, each matching 5 bases. Germline values: CDR1 SGHAT, CDR2 FQNNGV. This CDR3 region has 15 residues. Trimming pared 5 bases from V and 5 bases from J, leaving 19 bases between. The CDR3 DNA follows: TGTGCCAGCAGCCCCTGGGGACGCGCCCTTGACGAGCAGTACTTC. Translating it yields CASSPWGRALDEQYF.

This sequence joins TRBV4-2 and TRBJ2-3, with 8 positions matching TRBD1. V shed 4 bases, J shed 0 bases, and the junction held 3 bases outside the gene matches. The CDR3 spans 15 residues. The germline V gene has CDR1 LGHNA and CDR2 YNFKEQ. Here the CDR3 DNA reads TGTGCCAGCAGCCGAGGACAGGGTAGCACAGATACGCAGTATTTT. It encodes CASSRGQGSTDTQYF.

The V and J genes are TRBV6-1 and TRBJ2-7; unclear D gene. This CDR3 has 14 amino acids. Germline V gene sequence: CDR1 MNHNS, CDR2 SASEGT. The V end lost 1 base, the J end lost 2 bases, and 9 bases lay between the germline ends. Here the CDR3 DNA reads TGTGCCAGCAGTGAAGTTCCGGGCCCCTACGAGCAGTACTTC. Residues: CASSEVPGPYEQYF.

The chain is built from TRBV28 and TRBJ1-1; no clear D gene. The CDR3 runs to 18 residues. V lost 6 bases, J lost 2 bases, and 25 bases lay in between. Germline values: CDR1 MDHEN, CDR2 SYDVKM. The CDR3: CASSPAWEGAPANTEAFF. The CDR3 nucleotides read TGTGCCAGCAGCCCGGCGTGGGAGGGAGCCCCCGCTAACACTGAAGCTTTCTTT.

CDR3 amino acids: CASSTSGANVLTF. The CDR3 DNA reads as TGTGCCAGCAGTACTTCTGGGGCCAACGTCCTGACTTTC. The chain recombines TRBV6-6 with TRBJ2-6; no clear D. The length of the CDR3 is 13 residues. V lost 5 bases and J lost 1, with 3 bases in between. The germline gives CDR1 MNHNY, CDR2 SVGAGI (reference sequence).

This chain links TRBV28 with TRBJ2-7; D could derive from TRBD1 or TRBD2 (5 bases each). The CDR3 is made up of 14 amino acids. Germline V gene sequence: CDR1 MDHEN, CDR2 SYDVKM. Trimming pared 8 bases from V and 2 bases from J, leaving 16 bases between. The CDR3 is CASVESRDPYEQYF. The CDR3 region has the DNA TGTGCCAGCGTTGAATCAAGGGACCCCTACGAGCAGTACTTC.

This chain connects TRBV27 to TRBJ1-1; D perhaps matches TRBD1 (6 bases). The CDR3 has 14 amino acids. Germline V gene sequence: CDR1 MNHEY, CDR2 SMNVEV (reference sequence). Trimming removed 5 bases from V and 1 base from J, with 11 bases in between. CDR3 coding DNA: TGTGCCAGCAGTCTTGGACAGAGGAACACTGAAGCTTTCTTT. Its translation is CASSLGQRNTEAFF.

The chain carries TRBV6-5 and TRBJ2-7; unclear D gene. Between the trimmed V and J ends, which lost 0 bases and 2 bases, there was a span of 11 bases. The CDR3 length is 15 residues. Germline lookup yields CDR1 MNHEY and CDR2 SVGAGI. CDR3 sequence (DNA): TGTGCCAGCAGTTACTCGGGCACCCAGGCCTACGAGCAGTACTTC. The encoded protein is CASSYSGTQAYEQYF.

The chain couples TRBV5-5 to TRBJ2-5; TRBD1 aligns across 7 bases. Trimming took 0 bases from V and 5 from J; bases not matched to a gene: 7. Germline V gene lookup returns CDR1 SGHKS and CDR2 YYEKEE (reference sequence). CDR3 length: 15 amino acids. Here the CDR3 reads CASSLGQGVAETQYF. Written as DNA, the CDR3 is TGTGCCAGCAGCTTGGGGCAGGGGGTCGCGGAGACCCAGTACTTC.

The chain couples TRBV5-1 to TRBJ2-7; 11 nucleotides agree with TRBD2. This CDR3 contains 13 residues. CDR1 is SGHRS and CDR2 is YFSETQ in the germline V gene. V gave up 5 bases and J gave up 3 bases; unmatched junction bases: 1. This chain's CDR3 is CASRGLADYEQYF. Written as DNA, the CDR3 is TGCGCCAGCAGGGGACTAGCGGACTACGAGCAGTACTTC.

The J gene is TRBJ2-7, the V gene TRBV4-1; D gene ambiguous. Deletions cut 1 base from V and 3 bases from J, with 13 bases between. This CDR3 contains 15 residues. CDR1 and CDR2 from the germline V gene are MGHRA and YSYEKL. CDR3 loop: CASSQGGNPVYEQYF. In DNA, the CDR3 is TGCGCCAGCAGCCAAGGGGGAAATCCCGTCTACGAGCAGTACTTC.

This clone was found once. The CDR3 nucleotides are TGTGCCAGCAGTTCATCCCAGGGTACAGGCAGCTACGAGCAGTACTTC. Translation gives CASSSSQGTGSYEQYF. The rearrangement links TRBV6-6 to TRBJ2-7, with a weak D call TRBD1 (5 bases). This CDR3 is built from 16 residues. Trimming cost V 4 bases and J 3 bases, with 19 bases left between them. Germline-derived CDR1 and CDR2 are MNHNY and SVGAGI (reference sequence).

The CDR3 DNA reads as TGTGCCAGCAGTTTAACGGACAGGAACACTGAAGCTTTCTTT. Protein: CASSLTDRNTEAFF. This chain joins TRBV28 and TRBJ1-1, with a tentative D call TRBD1 (6 bases). V lost 2 bases and J 1 base, leaving 8 bases between the germline ends. Looked up from germline, CDR1 is MDHEN and CDR2 is SYDVKM. CDR3 length equals 14 residues.

This chain links TRBV7-9 with TRBJ2-1, with TRBD2 matching 7 bases. With 5 bases clipped from V and 13 bases from J, the junction kept 14 bases outside the gene matches. CDR1 and CDR2 from the germline V gene are SEHNR and FQNEAQ (reference sequence). The CDR3 extends over 14 amino acids. The CDR3 is CASSPLGREGHQFF. CDR3 coding DNA: TGTGCCAGCAGCCCCCTAGGGAGGGAAGGCCATCAGTTCTTC.

The chain uses TRBV29-1 and TRBJ1-1; 9 bases match TRBD1. Germline assignment: CDR1 SQVTM and CDR2 ANQGSEA. V was pared by 8 bases and J by 2 bases, with 6 bases of the junction left unmatched. This CDR3 region has 13 residues. For the CDR3, the DNA is TGCAGCATCTCACAGGGGGCAAACACTGAAGCTTTCTTT. It encodes CSISQGANTEAFF.

The chain carries TRBV4-2 and TRBJ2-7; 8 bases line up with TRBD2. The CDR3 spans 15 residues. Losses at the gene ends were 1 base for V and 4 bases for J; bases not matched to a gene: 6. The germline V gene has CDR1 LGHNA and CDR2 YNFKEQ. CDR3 in amino acids: CASSQAKASGYEQYF. CDR3 sequence (DNA): TGTGCCAGCAGCCAAGCAAAGGCTAGCGGGTACGAGCAGTACTTC.

A few counts support this clone. The chain uses TRBV27 and TRBJ2-7; 8 nucleotides agree with TRBD1. This CDR3 region has 13 residues. Germline V gives CDR1 MNHEY, CDR2 SMNVEV (reference sequence). The ends lost 3 bases at V and 5 bases at J; junction bases unmatched: 3. The CDR3 region has the DNA TGTGCCAGCAGTTTGGCGACAGGGGACGAGCAGTACTTC. Its translation is CASSLATGDEQYF.

The chain employs TRBV18 and TRBJ2-7, with D possibly being TRBD1 or TRBD2 (5 bases each). Germline values: CDR1 KGHSH, CDR2 LQKENI. The CDR3 totals 15 residues. V was cut by 3 bases and J by 5 bases, with 17 bases left in between. DNA of the CDR3: TGTGCCAGCTCACCCCGAATTACCGAGGGGAACGAGCAGTACTTC. Translated: CASSPRITEGNEQYF.